This record looks at one T cell receptor beta chain sequence and its context. The sample comes from a study of siplizumab effects on memory and regulatory T cells. The V end lost 0 bases, the J end lost 2 bases, and 5 bases lay between the germline ends. Germline assignment: CDR1 SGHNT and CDR2 YYREEE (reference sequence). The CDR3 has 13 residues. Sequencing was performed with immunoSEQ multiplex PCR; in TCRdb, only in-frame clones are kept and a portion is missing. The table has over 80,000 clones, 87% seen once. This chain connects TRBV5-4 to TRBJ1-1; D is unresolved. The receptor's source is a human donor in good health. Material: Tregs sorted from blood. Here the CDR3 reads CASSLGLNTEAFF. CDR3 nucleotide sequence: TGTGCCAGCAGCTTGGGGCTAAACACTGAAGCTTTCTTT.